A selection of T cell receptor beta chains follows, all from one sample in a study of T cell repertoires in cytomegalovirus infection. TCRdb reprocessed the reads via MiXCR and lists one record per CDR3 protein. Of about 830,000 distinct CDR3 sequences listed, about 31% were seen once; the top ten hold around 11%. These TCRs are of unknown antigen specificity. Specimen: cultured CD8+ T cells from PBMCs, collected from culture after CMV antigen stimulation. The receptors shown here come from a human donor in good health (CMV status not recorded). Some clones in this sample may be carry-over from other donors' samples. CDR3s include the opening cysteine and the closing phenylalanine or tryptophan. A D gene is named only where the DNA matches it firmly. Size is stated for part of the rows, as once, few or many counts, or as a class when the clone is expanded.

V gene,J gene,clone size,D gene,CDR3 DNA,CDR3 protein
TRBV4-3,TRBJ2-3,-,-,TGCGCCAGCAGCCAGAGGAACCAAGTTGACCCACTAGGTAGAACAGATACGCAGTATTTT,CASSQRNQVDPLGRTDTQYF
TRBV5-6,TRBJ1-6,many,TRBD1,TGTGCCAGCAGCCCTGGGCCAGGGGGTAATTCACCCCTCCACTTT,CASSPGPGGNSPLHF
TRBV7-1,TRBJ1-4,-,-,TGTGCCAGCAGCCCACCCGGGGGCAGTTTCGATGAAAAACTGTTTTTT,CASSPPGGSFDEKLFF
TRBV7-8,TRBJ2-5,-,-,TGTACCAGCAGCCCCAGGGTTGGGAGAGAGACCCAGTACTTC,CTSSPRVGRETQYF
TRBV20-1,TRBJ2-7,few,-,TGCAGTGCTAGAGACGGAGGATCCTACGAGCAGTACTTC,CSARDGGSYEQYF
TRBV7-6,TRBJ2-5,-,-,TGTGCCAGCAGCTTAGTTAGTGACCGCCAAGAGACCCCGTACTTC,CASSLVSDRQETPYF
TRBV7-8,TRBJ2-1,many,-,TGTGCCAGCAGCCTAGGACCCTCGGGATACAATGAGCAGTTCTTC,CASSLGPSGYNEQFF
TRBV7-3,TRBJ2-2,-,-,TGTGCCAGCAGCTTAAACCTCGGCCGCGGGGAGCTGTTTTTT,CASSLNLGRGELFF
TRBV19,TRBJ2-5,-,-,TGTGCCAGTAGGACCTACCGGACGGGCCAAGAGACCCAGTACTTC,CASRTYRTGQETQYF
TRBV12-3/TRBV12-4,TRBJ2-1,-,TRBD2,TGTGCCAGCAGTGTCACTAGCGATGCCTACAATGAGCAGTTCTTC,CASSVTSDAYNEQFF
TRBV6-1,TRBJ2-2,many,TRBD1,TGTGCCAGCAGTTCCTTGGGACAGGGGGCTGTGGGGTCCACCGGGGAGCTGTTTTTT,CASSSLGQGAVGSTGELFF
TRBV7-9,TRBJ2-1,few,TRBD1,TGTGCCAGCCAGGGGGCCCCTCACTACAATGAGCAGTTCTTC,CASQGAPHYNEQFF
TRBV19,TRBJ2-1,few,TRBD2,TGTGCCAGTAGTAACGGGGGGTGGGAAGATGAGCAGTTCTTC,CASSNGGWEDEQFF
TRBV19,TRBJ1-2,-,-,TGTGCCAGTACCTCCGCCCCGGGACGCACCTATGGCTACACCTTC,CASTSAPGRTYGYTF
TRBV7-9,TRBJ2-1,-,-,TGTGCCAGCAGCGATACAGGGTGGGGGGATGAGCAGTTCTTC,CASSDTGWGDEQFF
TRBV20-1,TRBJ1-2,many,-,TGCAGTGTTTTCAGGGGCTTGGGCGACTATGGCTACACCTTC,CSVFRGLGDYGYTF
TRBV6-1,TRBJ2-5,few,TRBD2,TGTGCCAGCAGCCCCACCCCACTTGTCGTGGCGGGGGAGGAAGAGACCCAGTACTTC,CASSPTPLVVAGEEETQYF
TRBV6-5,TRBJ2-1,many,-,TGTGCCAGCAGTTATTCCGGGACATCCTCCTACAATGAGCAGTTCTTC,CASSYSGTSSYNEQFF
TRBV28,TRBJ1-3,-,-,TGTGCCAGCAGTTTACCAGCGGGGGGAAGTGGAAACACCATATATTTT,CASSLPAGGSGNTIYF
TRBV7-9,TRBJ2-5,many,-,TGTGCCAGCAGCGCCGGGGGAATTGAGACCCAGTACTTC,CASSAGGIETQYF
TRBV6-5,TRBJ2-5,-,-,TGTGCCAGCACCAGAATACTCGGGGCCGGGACCCAGTACTTC,CASTRILGAGTQYF
TRBV7-2,TRBJ2-5,many,TRBD1,TGTGCCAGCAGCTTAGGAGGGGGCGCAGAGGAGACCCAGTACTTC,CASSLGGGAEETQYF
TRBV9,TRBJ2-1,few,-,TGTGCCAGCAGCGACACTCAGGGGGAGCAGTTCTTC,CASSDTQGEQFF
TRBV7-9,TRBJ1-1,-,-,TGTGCCAGCAGCTGGCCCGGGAACAGGAATACTGAAGCTTTCTTT,CASSWPGNRNTEAFF
TRBV12-3/TRBV12-4,TRBJ2-3,few,-,TGTGCCAGCAGTTTAAGCAGGGAGGTAGATACGCAGTATTTT,CASSLSREVDTQYF
TRBV7-6,TRBJ2-3,few,-,TGTGCCAGCAGCACCAGGGTGGGGGAGTATTTT,CASSTRVGEYF
TRBV6-5,TRBJ2-2,-,TRBD2,TGTGCCAGCAGTAACCTAGCGGGGGGGGCCGGGGAGCTGTTTTTT,CASSNLAGGAGELFF
TRBV5-6,TRBJ2-5,-,TRBD2,TGTGCCAGCAGTCCGACTAGCGGGAACTTGGAGACCCAGTACTTC,CASSPTSGNLETQYF
TRBV14,TRBJ2-3,-,-,TGTGCCAGCAGCCCACCGCTGGACGCAGATATGCAGTATTTT,CASSPPLDADMQYF
TRBV7-8,TRBJ2-4,few,-,TGTGCCAGCAGCTTAGCAGGCCCTCCTTTTGCAGACATTCAGTACTTC,CASSLAGPPFADIQYF
TRBV6-5,TRBJ1-4,few,TRBD1,TGTGCCAGCAGACCCGGGACAGGGGTCCCTTATGACGATGAAAAACTGTTTTTT,CASRPGTGVPYDDEKLFF
TRBV6-6,TRBJ1-6,-,-,TGTGCCAGCACCCCCGGACAAGAAGTCAGCTATAATTCACCCCTCCACTTT,CASTPGQEVSYNSPLHF
TRBV7-6,TRBJ2-4,-,-,TGTGCCAGCAGCGCCCCGGGCAGCCCGTGGGACAAAAACATTCAGTACTTC,CASSAPGSPWDKNIQYF
TRBV7-9,TRBJ2-3,few,TRBD2,TGTGCCAGCAGCACCGGACTAGCGGGCTTCTTTGCAGATACGCAGTATTTT,CASSTGLAGFFADTQYF
TRBV4-1,TRBJ2-1,-,TRBD1,TGCGCCAGCAGCCAAGATCCAGGACAGGGGTCAATGGGTGAGCAGTTCTTC,CASSQDPGQGSMGEQFF
TRBV15,TRBJ1-4,-,-,TGTGCCACCAGCAGGAATGAAAAACTGTTTTTT,CATSRNEKLFF